The clone carrying this T cell receptor (beta chain) occurred once. Its cognate antigen is unknown. It was with random hexamers that roughly 0.45 to 1 ug RNA was reverse transcribed. Amplification of TCR beta CDR3 by immunoSEQ multiplex PCR spanned 54 Vbeta and 13 Jbeta. Via MiXCR, TCRdb re-called the immunoSEQ multiplex PCR reads, giving one row per CDR3 protein. The table shows 300,000 to 350,000 distinct CDR3 sequences, with 92% occurring only once. The CDR3 contains 11 residues. The germline V gene encodes CDR1 SEHNR and CDR2 FQNEAQ (reference sequence). V lost 5 bases to trimming and J lost 10 bases, with 9 bases between them. This entry belongs to a study of CD8 T cells in Susac syndrome. Findings and caveats of the study: Only a relatively small number of individuals were included in the TCR sequencing and HLA analysis.

The study sequenced TCR beta in blood CD8+ and CD4+ T cells. The TEMRA cells underwent FACS enrichment, while the CD8+ and CD4+ T cells underwent negative isolation. The receptor was isolated from a human donor with multiple sclerosis. This chain uses TRBV7-9 with TRBJ2-1; D ambiguous. The source material was CD4+ T cells from PBMCs. The CDR3 here is CASSIQVEQFF. DNA for the CDR3: TGTGCCAGCAGCATTCAGGTGGAGCAGTTCTTC.